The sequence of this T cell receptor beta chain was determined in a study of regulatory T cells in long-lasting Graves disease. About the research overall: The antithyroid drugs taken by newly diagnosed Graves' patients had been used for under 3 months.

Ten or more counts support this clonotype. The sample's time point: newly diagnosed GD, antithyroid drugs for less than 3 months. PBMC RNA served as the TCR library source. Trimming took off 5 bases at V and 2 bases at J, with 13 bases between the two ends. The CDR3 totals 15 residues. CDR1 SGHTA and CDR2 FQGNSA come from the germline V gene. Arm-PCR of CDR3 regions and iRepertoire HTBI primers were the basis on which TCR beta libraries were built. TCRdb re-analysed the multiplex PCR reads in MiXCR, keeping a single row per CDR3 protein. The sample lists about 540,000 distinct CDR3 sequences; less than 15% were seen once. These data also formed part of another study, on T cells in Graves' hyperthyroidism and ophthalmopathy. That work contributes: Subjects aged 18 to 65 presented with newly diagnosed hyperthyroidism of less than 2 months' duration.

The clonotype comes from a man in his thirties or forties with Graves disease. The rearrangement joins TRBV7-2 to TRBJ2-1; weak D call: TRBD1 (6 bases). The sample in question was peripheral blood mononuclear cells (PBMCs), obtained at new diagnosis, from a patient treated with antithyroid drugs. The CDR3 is CASSLLWGPYNEQFF. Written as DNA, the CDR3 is TGTGCCAGCAGCCTACTTTGGGGGCCCTACAATGAGCAGTTCTTC.